This T cell receptor (beta chain) was identified during a study of blood T cells in healthy people across ages. Primed by a sample-barcoded 5' primer and a J-beta primer mix, a second PCR proceeded for about 7 to 11 cycles. Each CDR3 protein gets one entry after TCRdb re-called the 5' RACE reads with MiXCR. The repertoire holds roughly 1,800,000 distinct CDR3 sequences, with approximately 50% as singletons. Germline lookup yields CDR1 SNHLY and CDR2 FYNNEI. V dropped 10 bases and J dropped 2; count of bases not matched to a gene: 6. This CDR3 region has 14 residues. Material: blood. The sequence was obtained from a woman between 40 and 50 years old in good health. This sequence joins TRBV2 and TRBJ2-5; 11 nucleotides match TRBD2. CDR3 sequence (DNA): TGTGCCACAAGGGCTAGCGGGGGGCAAGAGACCCAGTACTTC. This sequence encodes CATRASGGQETQYF. The whole variable domain, remainder taken from reference TRBV2 and TRBJ2-5, is EPEVTQTPSHQVTQMGQEVILRCVPISNHLYFYWYRQILGQKVEFLVSFYNNEISEKSEIFDDQFSVERPDGSNFTLKIRSTKLEDSAMYFCATRASGGQETQYFGPGTRLLVL.